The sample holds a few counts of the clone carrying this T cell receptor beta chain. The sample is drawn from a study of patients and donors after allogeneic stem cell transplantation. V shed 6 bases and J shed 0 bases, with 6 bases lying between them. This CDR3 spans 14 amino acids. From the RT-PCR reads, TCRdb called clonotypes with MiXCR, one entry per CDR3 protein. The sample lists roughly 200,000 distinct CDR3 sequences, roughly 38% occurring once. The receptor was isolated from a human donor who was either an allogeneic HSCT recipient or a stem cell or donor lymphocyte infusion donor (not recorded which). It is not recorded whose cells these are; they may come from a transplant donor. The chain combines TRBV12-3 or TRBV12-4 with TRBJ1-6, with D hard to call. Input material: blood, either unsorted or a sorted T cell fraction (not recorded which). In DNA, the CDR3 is TGTGCCAGCAGAAGGAGCTCCTATAATTCACCCCTCCACTTT. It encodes CASRRSSYNSPLHF.